The 21 T cell receptor beta chains presented below share a single source sample, sequenced in a study of T-cell reconstitution after alpha-beta-depleted transplantation in children. Unique molecular identifiers were used in preparing the TCRbeta library. TCRdb recomputed calls from the PCR reads with MiXCR, one row per CDR3 protein. The data contain 200,000 to 250,000 distinct CDR3 sequences, under 13% of them seen just once; the ten biggest clones take up approximately 30%. The material was PBMCs, obtained before TCRalphabeta/CD19-depleted stem cell transplant. These receptors were taken from a child less than two years old with acute myeloid leukemia, due to receive a stem cell transplant.

As to this clonotype: An end of the junction differs from the germline gene, which may be a read error. The chain recombines TRBV7-6 with TRBJ2-1; no clear D. CDR1 is SGHVS and CDR2 is FNYEAQ in the germline V gene. There are 13 residues in the CDR3. For the CDR3, the DNA is TGTACCAGCAGCCTACCGGCTTACGGTGAGCAGTTCTTC. Protein: CTSSLPAYGEQFF.

This clonotype was found many times. This chain connects TRBV12-3 or TRBV12-4 to TRBJ2-4; D may be TRBD1 or TRBD2 (5 bases each). Deletions cut 7 bases from V and 0 bases from J, with 13 bases between. This CDR3 spans 15 amino acids. DNA of the CDR3: TGTGCCAGCACCCTTCGGGACCTAGCCAAAAACATTCAGTACTTC. It codes for CASTLRDLAKNIQYF.

This clonotype was detected many times. DNA of the CDR3: TGTGCCAGCAGCCAAGGGGGACTAGCGGGAGGTGCCACAGATACGCAGTATTTT. Amino acid sequence: CASSQGGLAGGATDTQYF. V gene TRBV3-1 combines with J gene TRBJ2-3; 15 bases agree with TRBD2. With V trimmed by 1 base and J by 2 bases, 4 bases remained unmatched. The CDR3 totals 18 residues. Germline CDR1 and CDR2: LGHDT and YNNKEL (reference sequence).

This clonotype was picked up many times. The rearrangement links TRBV5-1 to TRBJ2-1; 7 bases fit TRBD2. This CDR3 contains 13 residues. V shed 6 bases, J shed 7 bases, and the junction held 7 bases outside the gene matches. Germline CDR1 SGHRS, CDR2 YFSETQ. This CDR3 reads CASNRGDGNEQFF. Written as DNA, the CDR3 is TGCGCCAGCAACCGGGGGGACGGGAATGAGCAGTTCTTC.

This clonotype was picked up many times. The chain combines TRBV4-2 with TRBJ1-1; D not resolved. Trimming took off 0 bases at V and 4 bases at J, with 9 bases between the two ends. Germline CDR1 is LGHNA and CDR2 is YNFKEQ. The CDR3 loop spans 14 amino acids. The CDR3 bases are TGTGCCAGCAGCCAAGATCCAAAGGGCACTGAAGCTTTCTTT. Translation gives CASSQDPKGTEAFF.

At least ten counts were recorded for this clonotype. The chain links TRBV12-3 or TRBV12-4 to TRBJ2-7, with 9 bases matching TRBD2. V was clipped by 8 bases and J by 0 bases; unmatched bases: 5. The CDR3 consists of 14 residues. The CDR3 DNA follows: TGTGCCAGCCGTCGAGCGGGAGGCTCCTACGAGCAGTACTTC. As protein: CASRRAGGSYEQYF.

Ten or more counts support this clonotype. This chain connects TRBV6-5 to TRBJ2-3; 8 bases match TRBD2. This CDR3 is 14 amino acids long. Germline V CDR1 and CDR2: MNHEY, SVGAGI. Germline trimming cut 2 bases from V and 5 bases from J; bases unmatched to any gene: 3. CDR3 in amino acids: CASSYGAGVDTQYF. CDR3 DNA sequence: TGTGCCAGCAGTTACGGAGCGGGGGTAGATACGCAGTATTTT.

In its sample, this clonotype was seen many times. CDR3 DNA: TGTGCCAGCAGTTTTACTAGCGGGAGGATTTACGAGCAGTACTTC. This codes for CASSFTSGRIYEQYF. The chain carries TRBV12-3 or TRBV12-4 and TRBJ2-7; the match to TRBD2 covers 12 bases. Unmatched junction bases numbered 4, after V lost 3 bases and J lost 4 bases. This CDR3 has 15 residues.

The chain employs TRBV7-2 and TRBJ2-3; TRBD2 agrees at 11 bases. The CDR3 runs to 14 residues. CDR1 and CDR2 from the germline V gene are SGHTA and FQGNSA. J lost 6 bases, V lost 6 bases, and 5 bases had no gene match. CDR3: CASRISGRGDTQYF. The CDR3 bases are TGTGCCAGCAGGATTAGCGGGAGGGGTGATACGCAGTATTTT. Using reference TRBV7-2 and TRBJ2-3 for the parts outside the CDR3, the full variable domain is GAGVSQSPSNKVTEKGKDVELRCDPISGHTALYWYRQSLGQGLEFLIYFQGNSAPDKSGLPSDRFSAERTGGSVSTLTIQRTQQEDSAVYLCASRISGRGDTQYFGPGTRLTVL.

This clonotype was seen at least ten times. This chain joins TRBV12-3 or TRBV12-4 and TRBJ1-1, with D possibly matching TRBD1 (5 bases). The CDR3 contains 13 residues. V shed 5 bases and J shed 4 bases, with 11 bases lying between them. CDR3 bases: TGTGCCAGCAGTCAAAAGGGGAGCACTGAAGCTTTCTTT. As protein: CASSQKGSTEAFF.

This clonotype was seen many times. The J gene is TRBJ1-6, the V gene TRBV7-8; D perhaps matches TRBD1 (5 bases). The CDR3 contains 16 residues. The V end was cut by 4 bases, the J end by 7 bases, with 17 bases between. Germline CDR1 is SGHVS and CDR2 is FQNEAQ. This chain's CDR3 is CASSSQQLGGNSPLHF. CDR3 in DNA: TGTGCCAGCAGCTCCCAGCAATTGGGGGGGAATTCACCCCTCCACTTT.

In the case of this clonotype: A much bigger clone sits one base away, suggesting this may be a read error. The rearrangement joins TRBV15 to TRBJ2-1; D may be TRBD1 or TRBD2 (5 bases each). V was cut by 4 bases and J by 10 bases, with 26 bases left in between. The CDR3 is made up of 17 amino acids. Germline values: CDR1 LNHNV, CDR2 YYDKDF (reference sequence). The CDR3 nucleotides read TGTGCCACCAGCACCCGGGGCGAGGGGAGATTGCGCTACGAGCAGTTCTTC. Encoded protein: CATSTRGEGRLRYEQFF. The variable domain in full, completed from reference TRBV15 and TRBJ2-1, reads DAMVIQNPRYQVTQFGKPVTLSCSQTLNHNVMYWYQQKSSQAPKLLFHYYDKDFNNEADTPDNFQSRRPNTSFCFLDIRSPGLGDTAMYLCATSTRGEGRLRYEQFFGPGTRLTVL.

The chain uses TRBV25-1 and TRBJ2-6; 12 bases are shared with TRBD2. V dropped 7 bases and J dropped 0; count of bases not matched to a gene: 7. This CDR3 is built from 18 residues. CDR1 is MGHDK, CDR2 SYGVNS, per germline. The CDR3 region is CASTHGLAGPSGANVLTF. As DNA, the CDR3 is TGTGCCAGCACTCATGGACTAGCGGGGCCCTCTGGGGCCAACGTCCTGACTTTC.

In its sample, this clonotype was seen many times. The gene calls are TRBV5-1 and TRBJ1-1; D might be TRBD1 (5 bases). The CDR3 sequence is 13 residues long. Trimming left V 3 bases short and J 6 bases short, with 12 bases between. The germline CDR1 and CDR2 sequences are SGHRS and YFSETQ. Here the CDR3 reads CASSSGLPPEAFF. DNA of the CDR3: TGCGCCAGCAGCTCGGGACTCCCGCCTGAAGCTTTCTTT.

This clonotype was recorded at least ten times. V and J are TRBV3-1 and TRBJ2-7; D tentatively fits TRBD1 or TRBD2 (5 bases each). Germline V lookup: CDR1 LGHDT, CDR2 YNNKEL (reference sequence). V lost 3 bases, J lost 2 bases, and 5 bases lay in between. The CDR3 covers 12 residues. The CDR3 DNA sequence: TGTGCCAGCAGCCAGGGGGCCTACGAGCAGTACTTC. Residues: CASSQGAYEQYF.

This clonotype was picked up many times. The chain has TRBV7-9 and TRBJ2-1; D might be TRBD2 (6 bases). CDR3 length: 16 amino acids. Per germline, CDR1 SEHNR and CDR2 FQNEAQ (reference sequence). V was cut by 5 bases and J by 2 bases, with 16 bases left in between. This CDR3 reads CASSRMRGLTYNEQFF. DNA for the CDR3: TGTGCCAGCAGCCGAATGCGGGGCTTGACCTACAATGAGCAGTTCTTC.

This chain uses TRBV7-8 with TRBJ2-3, with D maybe TRBD1 (6 bases). Germline V CDR1 and CDR2: SGHVS, FQNEAQ. V shed 11 bases and J shed 6 bases, with 21 bases lying between them. The CDR3 is made up of 14 amino acids. CDR3 bases: TGTGCCTCCCGCAGGGGCTACCAGGGTGATACGCAGTATTTT. It is translated as CASRRGYQGDTQYF.

This clonotype was counted at least ten times. The chain recombines TRBV24-1 with TRBJ2-7, with D possibly matching TRBD2 (5 bases). V was clipped by 5 bases and J by 5 bases, with 15 bases between them. Per the germline V gene, CDR1 is KGHDR and CDR2 is SFDVKD. The CDR3 sequence is 14 residues long. The CDR3, as DNA: TGTGCCACCAGTGGAACGGGATTGGACCACGAGCAGTACTTC. Its translation: CATSGTGLDHEQYF.

There are many counts of this clonotype. The CDR3 here is CASSLVTGIPYEQYF. CDR3 sequence (DNA): TGTGCCAGCAGCTTAGTGACAGGGATTCCCTACGAGCAGTACTTC. This rearrangement joins TRBV5-8 to TRBJ2-7; TRBD1 matches at 7 bases. The germline gives CDR1 SGHTS, CDR2 YDEGEE. Losses at the gene ends were 2 bases for V and 2 bases for J; bases not matched to a gene: 7. The CDR3 extends over 15 amino acids.

Concerning this clonotype itself: The junction differs from germline at one of its ends, possibly a read error. V and J are TRBV20-1 and TRBJ2-2; 11 nucleotides line up with TRBD2. Per the germline V gene, CDR1 is DFQATT and CDR2 is SNEGSKA (reference sequence). The CDR3 contains 15 residues. CDR3 region: CSANLGTSGDGEPFF. The CDR3 region has the DNA TGCAGTGCCAACCTTGGGACTAGCGGCGATGGGGAGCCGTTTTTT.

This clonotype was seen at least ten times. The V and J genes are TRBV5-1 and TRBJ1-1, with a tentative D call TRBD1 (6 bases). CDR3 length: 16 amino acids. V lost 1 base to trimming and J lost 1 base, with 14 bases between them. Germline V gene lookup returns CDR1 SGHRS and CDR2 YFSETQ. CDR3 DNA sequence: TGCGCCAGCAGCTTGTCCCGGACAGTACCGAACACTGAAGCTTTCTTT. Translating gives CASSLSRTVPNTEAFF.